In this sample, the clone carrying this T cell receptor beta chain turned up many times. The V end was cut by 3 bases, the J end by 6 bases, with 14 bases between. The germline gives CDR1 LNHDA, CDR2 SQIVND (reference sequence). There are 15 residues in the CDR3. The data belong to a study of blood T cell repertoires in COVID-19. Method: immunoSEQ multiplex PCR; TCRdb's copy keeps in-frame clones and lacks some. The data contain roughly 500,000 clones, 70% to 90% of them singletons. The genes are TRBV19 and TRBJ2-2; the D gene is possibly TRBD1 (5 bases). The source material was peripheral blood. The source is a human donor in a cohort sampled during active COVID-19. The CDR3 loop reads CASSIAGLIAGELFF. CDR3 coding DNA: TGTGCCAGTAGTATCGCAGGGTTGATAGCCGGGGAGCTGTTTTTT.